The sequence of this TCR beta chain was determined in a study of OX40 agonist ivuxolimab in advanced cancers. Findings of the study overall: More expanded clones were seen, on average, in CD8+ T cells than in CD4+.

Germline V gene lookup returns CDR1 SGHAT and CDR2 FQNNGV. The V segment lost 4 bases and the J segment 4 bases; nucleotides outside the gene matches: 7. The CDR3 runs to 16 residues. As to this clone: Its specificity is unknown.

Sequenced by immunoSEQ multiplex PCR; TCRdb stores in-frame clones only, minus some. The repertoire holds roughly 70,000 clones, with about nine tenths as singletons. The chain combines TRBV11-2 with TRBJ2-5; 12 nucleotides match TRBD2. Sequencing used CD4+ or CD8+ T cells sorted from blood, obtained in a trial of the OX40 agonist ivuxolimab. The receptor was isolated from an adult with an advanced solid tumor such as melanoma, head and neck, liver or kidney cancer. CDR3 in DNA: TGTGCCAGCAGCTCCCGACTAGCGGGAGTTGTAGAGACCCAGTACTTC. This sequence encodes CASSSRLAGVVETQYF.